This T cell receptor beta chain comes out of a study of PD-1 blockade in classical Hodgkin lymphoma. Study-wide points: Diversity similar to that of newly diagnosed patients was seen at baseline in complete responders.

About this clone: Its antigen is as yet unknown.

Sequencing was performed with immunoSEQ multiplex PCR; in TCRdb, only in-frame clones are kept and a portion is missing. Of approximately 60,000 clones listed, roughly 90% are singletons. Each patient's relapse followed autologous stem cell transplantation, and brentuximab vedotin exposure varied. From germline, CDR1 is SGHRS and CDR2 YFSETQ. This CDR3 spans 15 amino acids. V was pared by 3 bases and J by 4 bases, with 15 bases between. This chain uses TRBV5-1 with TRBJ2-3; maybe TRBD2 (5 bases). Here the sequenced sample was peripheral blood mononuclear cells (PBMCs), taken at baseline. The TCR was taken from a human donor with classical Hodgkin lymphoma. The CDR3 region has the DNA TGCGCCAGCAGCTCCTCTGGGAGAAGTCCAGATACGCAGTATTTT. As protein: CASSSSGRSPDTQYF.